This entry lists 24 T cell receptor beta chains sequenced from one sample in a study of identical twins. A single record per CDR3 protein comes from TCRdb applying MiXCR to the 5' RACE reads. The sample lists about 240,000 distinct CDR3 sequences, about 10% occurring once. Input material: memory T cells sorted from blood. The receptors shown here come from a man aged 50 to 60 in good health.

This clonotype was recorded many times. The rearrangement links TRBV7-9 to TRBJ1-1; TRBD1 might be the D (5 bases). Germline loops: CDR1 SEHNR, CDR2 FQNEAQ (reference sequence). The CDR3 runs to 13 residues. The V and J ends lost 1 base and 4 bases respectively, with 7 bases between them. CDR3 loop: CASSLGGGTEAFF. Here the CDR3 DNA reads TGTGCCAGCAGCTTAGGCGGGGGCACTGAAGCTTTCTTT.

This clonotype showed up many times. The rearrangement links TRBV10-3 to TRBJ2-3, with a tentative D call TRBD2 (7 bases). This CDR3 spans 15 amino acids. With 3 bases removed from V and 2 bases from J, the gap between germline ends came to 12 bases. Germline V gene lookup returns CDR1 ENHRY and CDR2 SYGVKD. In DNA form, the CDR3 reads TGTGCCATCAGTGATAGGCGGGGGCTCACAGATACGCAGTATTTT. Translating gives CAISDRRGLTDTQYF.

This clonotype occurred a few times. The rearrangement uses TRBV18 and TRBJ2-1, with TRBD2 matching 15 bases. The CDR3 spans 18 residues. V lost 0 bases and J lost 9; bases outside the gene matches: 9. Germline V CDR1 and CDR2: KGHSH, LQKENI. CDR3 loop: CASSPPGLAGGTGGEQFF. The CDR3 region has the DNA TGTGCCAGCTCACCACCCGGACTAGCGGGAGGGACGGGTGGTGAGCAGTTCTTC.

The chain recombines TRBV7-8 with TRBJ1-5; 8 bases map to TRBD1. After removal of 3 bases from V and 8 bases from J, the junction contained 3 bases not matched to a gene. Looked up from germline, CDR1 is SGHVS and CDR2 is FQNEAQ. The CDR3 extends over 13 amino acids. The CDR3 loop reads CASSLDRAEPQHF. The CDR3 nucleotides read TGTGCCAGCAGCTTGGACAGGGCTGAGCCCCAGCATTTT.

V is TRBV29-1 and J is TRBJ2-7; possibly TRBD2 for D (5 bases). This CDR3 is built from 12 residues. Germline V gene data show CDR1 as SQVTM and CDR2 as ANQGSEA. V was cut by 5 bases and J by 3 bases, with 11 bases left in between. The CDR3 bases are TGCAGCGTTACCGGGGAAGTCTACGAGCAGTACTTC. It specifies CSVTGEVYEQYF.

The chain has TRBV20-1 and TRBJ2-1; D is possibly TRBD1 or TRBD2 (5 bases each). V was shortened by 5 bases and J by 1 base, with 12 bases between the two germline ends. Looked up from germline, CDR1 is DFQATT and CDR2 is SNEGSKA (reference sequence). The CDR3 covers 14 residues. The CDR3 bases are TGCAGTGCTTGGGTTTGGGGGTCCTACAATGAGCAGTTCTTC. This codes for CSAWVWGSYNEQFF.

This clonotype was recorded a few times. This chain joins TRBV6-1 and TRBJ2-5, with 7 bases fitting TRBD2. This CDR3 region has 15 residues. Germline CDR1 MNHNS, CDR2 SASEGT. The trim removed 6 bases at V and 7 bases at J, leaving 14 bases unmatched. The DNA for the CDR3 is TGTGCCAGCAGCCCGGTACGGGGAGGGCCTATGACCCAGTACTTC. Its protein product is CASSPVRGGPMTQYF.

The V gene is TRBV7-2, the J gene TRBJ2-5; a weak D match, TRBD2 (7 bases). The germline V and J ends were trimmed by 1 base and 5 bases, with 17 bases remaining between them. The CDR3 sequence is 16 residues long. Germline CDR1 SGHTA, CDR2 FQGNSA. CDR3 DNA sequence: TGTGCCAGCAGCTTAGAGGGGGGGGGGCCGTGGGAGACCCAGTACTTC. It translates to CASSLEGGGPWETQYF.

This clonotype was seen at least ten times. The chain is built from TRBV9 and TRBJ2-1; 11 nucleotides agree with TRBD2. Germline trimming cut 6 bases from V and 2 bases from J; bases unmatched to any gene: 4. The CDR3 spans 15 residues. Germline V lookup: CDR1 SGDLS, CDR2 YYNGEE. The CDR3 here is CASTIAGGTYNEQFF. Written as DNA, the CDR3 is TGTGCCAGCACAATAGCGGGAGGGACCTACAATGAGCAGTTCTTC. Based on the CDR3 plus reference TRBV9 and TRBJ2-1, the full variable domain is DSGVTQTPKHLITATGQRVTLRCSPRSGDLSVYWYQQSLDQGLQFLIQYYNGEERAKGNILERFSAQQFPDLHSELNLSSLELGDSALYFCASTIAGGTYNEQFFGPGTRLTVL.

This clonotype was seen many times. The chain uses TRBV28 and TRBJ2-7; D assignment may be TRBD1 or TRBD2 (5 bases each). The CDR3 runs to 18 residues. Germline assignment: CDR1 MDHEN and CDR2 SYDVKM. Trimming removed 6 bases from V and 2 bases from J, with 26 bases in between. CDR3 bases: TGTGCCAGCAGGGGGGAGCCGACGTGGGCGACAGTAACCTACGAGCAGTACTTC. Protein: CASRGEPTWATVTYEQYF.

Ten or more counts support this clonotype. The J gene is TRBJ2-5, the V gene TRBV18; D gene unclear. The V gene lost 0 bases and the J gene lost 5 bases, with 10 bases spanning the gap. The CDR3 runs to 14 residues. The germline V gene has CDR1 KGHSH and CDR2 LQKENI. DNA for the CDR3: TGTGCCAGCTCACCACCCAGCTCCCAGGAGACCCAGTACTTC. It yields the protein CASSPPSSQETQYF. The variable domain in full, completed from reference TRBV18 and TRBJ2-5, reads NAGVMQNPRHLVRRRGQEARLRCSPMKGHSHVYWYRQLPEEGLKFMVYLQKENIIDESGMPKERFSAEFPKEGPSILRIQQVVRGDSAAYFCASSPPSSQETQYFGPGTRLLVL.

The rearrangement joins TRBV11-2 to TRBJ2-6; the match to TRBD2 covers 12 bases. The trim removed 4 bases at V and 0 bases at J, leaving 7 bases unmatched. Germline V lookup: CDR1 SGHAT, CDR2 FQNNGV. The CDR3 contains 19 residues. The CDR3 DNA reads as TGTGCCAGCAGCTACCAGACTAGCGGGAGAGCCTCTGGGGCCAACGTCCTGACTTTC. Protein: CASSYQTSGRASGANVLTF.

V and J are TRBV29-1 and TRBJ2-3; the match to TRBD1 covers 9 bases. V shed 7 bases and J 3 bases; nucleotides not matched to a gene: 2. Germline CDR1 is SQVTM and CDR2 is ANQGSEA. The CDR3 is made up of 12 amino acids. CDR3 nucleotides: TGCAGCGGAGGACAGGGGACAGATACGCAGTATTTT. This translates into CSGGQGTDTQYF.

This clonotype was seen ten or more times. The chain combines TRBV28 with TRBJ2-2; TRBD2 matches 7 bases. The CDR3 consists of 17 residues. V shed 5 bases and J 6 bases; nucleotides not matched to a gene: 15. Germline-derived CDR1 and CDR2 are MDHEN and SYDVKM. CDR3 DNA: TGTGCCAGCAGTCCCTCACCGGGGGGAGGGCCTCCCGGGGAGCTGTTTTTT. The encoded protein is CASSPSPGGGPPGELFF.

This clonotype was counted at least ten times. V gene TRBV7-9 combines with J gene TRBJ2-3; 7 nucleotides agree with TRBD2. This CDR3 region has 17 residues. After removal of 7 bases from V and 0 bases from J, the junction contained 13 bases not matched to a gene. From germline, CDR1 is SEHNR and CDR2 FQNEAQ (reference sequence). In DNA, the CDR3 is TGTGCCAGCACCCTATCCGGCGGACTAGTGAGCACAGATACGCAGTATTTT. This encodes CASTLSGGLVSTDTQYF.

V usage is TRBV6-1 and J usage is TRBJ1-5; 10 bases map to TRBD1. The CDR3 length is 16 residues. The germline V gene has CDR1 MNHNS and CDR2 SASEGT. V gave up 6 bases and J gave up 3 bases; unmatched junction bases: 8. The CDR3 protein is CASSQGQGGHNQPQHF. The CDR3, as DNA: TGTGCCAGCAGCCAAGGACAGGGGGGACACAATCAGCCCCAGCATTTT.

The V call is TRBV28, the J call TRBJ1-1; D unresolved. Germline CDR1 is MDHEN and CDR2 is SYDVKM. V lost 6 bases and J 1 base, leaving 12 bases between the germline ends. The CDR3 has 14 residues. The CDR3 DNA follows: TGTGCCAGCAGGGGCCGACTATCGAACACTGAAGCTTTCTTT. Amino acids: CASRGRLSNTEAFF.

This clonotype was seen repeatedly, ten times or more. The gene calls are TRBV7-2 and TRBJ1-6; 7 bases align to TRBD1. Germline loops: CDR1 SGHTA, CDR2 FQGNSA. CDR3 length: 15 residues. With 7 bases clipped from V and 10 bases from J, the junction kept 13 bases outside the gene matches. The CDR3 DNA follows: TGTGCCAGCAAACCTCCGGGACAGCGATTGTCACCCCTCCACTTT. Translation gives CASKPPGQRLSPLHF.

CDR3 amino acids: CASSLRVGSGNTIYF. Written as DNA, the CDR3 is TGTGCCAGCAGCTTAAGGGTTGGCTCTGGAAACACCATATATTTT. The rearrangement joins TRBV7-8 to TRBJ1-3, with D uncertain. Germline CDR1 and CDR2: SGHVS and FQNEAQ. Trimming shortened V by 2 bases and J by 0 bases, and 8 bases separated the two germline ends. This CDR3 has 15 amino acids.

The sample holds a few counts of this clonotype. The CDR3 spells CASSPQTSGRAVNEQFF. CDR3 sequence (DNA): TGCGCCAGCAGCCCCCAGACTAGCGGGAGGGCCGTCAATGAGCAGTTCTTC. This rearrangement joins TRBV5-1 to TRBJ2-1; 14 bases are a match to TRBD2. The V gene's germline CDR1 is SGHRS and CDR2 YFSETQ. The CDR3 is 17 amino acids. The trim removed 4 bases at V and 6 bases at J, leaving 9 bases unmatched.

This clonotype was detected only a few times. V is TRBV7-2 and J is TRBJ2-7; D gene unclear. CDR3 size: 13 residues. V was cut by 2 bases and J by 5 bases, with 10 bases left in between. Germline CDR1 is SGHTA and CDR2 is FQGNSA. DNA for the CDR3: TGTGCCAGCAGCTTATGGAAGACCCACGAGCAGTACTTC. It codes for CASSLWKTHEQYF.

This clonotype has more than one count but fewer than ten. V usage is TRBV19 and J usage is TRBJ2-6; 11 nucleotides agree with TRBD2. This CDR3 comprises 18 residues. V was clipped by 1 base and J by 4 bases; unmatched bases: 6. CDR1 is LNHDA and CDR2 is SQIVND in the germline V gene (reference sequence). In DNA form, the CDR3 reads TGTGCCAGTAGTATAGTACTAGCGGGAGTTCACGGGGCCAACGTCCTGACTTTC. It codes for CASSIVLAGVHGANVLTF.

This clonotype was observed many times. V gene TRBV6-6 combines with J gene TRBJ2-7, with D hard to call. The CDR3 loop spans 12 amino acids. Germline CDR1 and CDR2: MNHNY and SVGAGI (reference sequence). V shed 1 base and J shed 5 bases, with 6 bases lying between them. The CDR3 sequence: CASSYLGNEQYF. CDR3 bases: TGTGCCAGCAGTTACTTGGGGAACGAGCAGTACTTC.

This clonotype was detected many times. The chain carries TRBV20-1 and TRBJ2-1, with TRBD2 matching 8 bases. The CDR3 runs 12 residues. The V segment lost 5 bases and the J segment 16 bases; nucleotides outside the gene matches: 13. Per germline, CDR1 DFQATT and CDR2 SNEGSKA (reference sequence). CDR3 loop: CSAQPPGVAGFF. Here the CDR3 DNA reads TGCAGTGCTCAACCCCCGGGGGTAGCGGGATTCTTC.